This passage covers 16 T cell receptor beta chains from one sample sequenced in a study of T cells in women clearing cervical HPV infection. Sequencing used immunoSEQ multiplex PCR; TCRdb keeps in-frame clones, though not all of them. This listing includes about 28,000 clones. The sample was blood buffy coat. Every receptor here comes from a woman between 18 and 70 years old with a cervical HPV16 infection that either progressed to CIN3+ or cleared (not recorded which).

A remark on this clone: The DNA ends 3 residues before the CDR3 does, and the rest of the CDR3 is filled in from the germline J gene. The V and J genes are TRBV2 and TRBJ2-1, with D maybe TRBD1 (6 bases). This CDR3 contains 15 residues. Germline V gene sequence: CDR1 SNHLY, CDR2 FYNNEI. With 6 bases removed from V and 4 bases from J, the gap between germline ends came to 16 bases. The CDR3 reads CASSYPGTPYNEQFF. CDR3 bases read: TGTGCCAGCAGCTACCCCGGGACACCTTACAATGAG. Full variable domain (outside the CDR3, taken from reference TRBV2 and TRBJ2-1): EPEVTQTPSHQVTQMGQEVILRCVPISNHLYFYWYRQILGQKVEFLVSFYNNEISEKSEIFDDQFSVERPDGSNFTLKIRSTKLEDSAMYFCASSYPGTPYNEQFFGPGTRLTVL.

Concerning this clone: The read falls 3 residues short of the CDR3 end, and the missing part is taken from the germline J gene. The V and J genes are TRBV7-8 and TRBJ1-2; D might be TRBD1 (5 bases). CDR1 is SGHVS and CDR2 is FQNEAQ in the germline V gene. The CDR3 runs to 13 residues. V was shortened by 3 bases and J by 3 bases, with 8 bases between the two germline ends. The CDR3 loop reads CASSFVRDYGYTF. The CDR3 bases that were read are TGTGCCAGCAGCTTTGTCAGGGACTATGGC. The whole variable domain, filled in from reference TRBV7-8 and TRBJ1-2, reads GAGVSQSPRYKVAKRGQDVALRCDPISGHVSLFWYQQALGQGPEFLTYFQNEAQLDKSGLPSDRFFAERPEGSVSTLKIQRTQQEDSAVYLCASSFVRDYGYTFGSGTRLTVV.

About this clone: Compared with germline, one end of the junction differs, possibly owing to a read error. Read sequence stops 3 residues before the CDR3 end, and the germline J gene provides the missing end. The rearrangement joins TRBV7-2 to TRBJ1-2; TRBD1 matches 9 bases. The germline V gene encodes CDR1 SGHTA and CDR2 FQGNSA. This CDR3 region has 13 residues. The DNA read from the CDR3 is TGTGTCAGCAGCCTACAGGGGGCGAAGGGC. Protein: CVSSLQGAKG. The CDR3 reads in full as CVSSLQGAKGYTF. The whole variable domain, remainder taken from reference TRBV7-2 and TRBJ1-2, is GAGVSQSPSNKVTEKGKDVELRCDPISGHTALYWYRQSLGQGLEFLIYFQGNSAPDKSGLPSDRFSAERTGGSVSTLTIQRTQQEDSAVYLCVSSLQGAKGYTFGSGTRLTVV.

Turning to this clone: The read terminates 3 residues ahead of where the CDR3 ends, so the germline J gene completes it. J is TRBJ1-1 and V is TRBV16, with D unclear. V lost 4 bases, J lost 2 bases, and 14 bases lay in between. CDR3 length: 15 amino acids. Germline V gene lookup returns CDR1 KGHSY and CDR2 FQNENV. Partial CDR3 DNA: TGTGCCAGCAGCCGCGGGTCCGCGGGTAACACTGAA. Amino acids: CASSRGSAGNTE. The entire CDR3 reads CASSRGSAGNTEAFF.

Regarding this clone: The read falls 3 residues short of the CDR3 end, and the missing part is taken from the germline J gene. The genes are TRBV5-1 and TRBJ2-6; D ambiguous. The CDR3 spans 15 residues. CDR1 is SGHRS and CDR2 is YFSETQ in the germline V gene. V lost 5 bases and J 0 bases, leaving 9 bases between the germline ends. This chain's CDR3 is CASSVQRSGANVLTF. The sequenced part of the CDR3 DNA is TGCGCCAGCAGTGTTCAGCGCTCTGGGGCCAACGTC.

Concerning this clone: From the germline J gene comes the end of the CDR3, since the read stops 3 residues before it. The chain carries TRBV7-2 and TRBJ2-4, with D perhaps assigned TRBD1 or TRBD2 (5 bases each). The CDR3 contains 14 residues. The germline V gene encodes CDR1 SGHTA and CDR2 FQGNSA. The CDR3 sequence is CASSSYQGEDGQYF. CDR3 DNA, as far as it was read: TGTGCCAGCAGCTCTTATCAGGGAGAGGATGGT.

Regarding this clone: The read comes to an end 3 residues before the CDR3 does, leaving the germline J gene to fill in the end. The chain recombines TRBV20-1 with TRBJ2-3; D possibly corresponds to TRBD2 (5 bases). CDR3 length: 14 amino acids. Trimming took off 3 bases at V and 3 bases at J, with 13 bases between the two ends. Germline lookup yields CDR1 DFQATT and CDR2 SNEGSKA (reference sequence). CDR3 in amino acids: CSASDGGGTDTQYF. Incomplete CDR3 DNA: TGCAGTGCTAGCGACGGCGGAGGAACAGATACG.

Details on this clone: The read gets to within 3 residues of the CDR3 end, and the germline J gene fills in the rest. The chain is built from TRBV7-2 and TRBJ1-2, with D hard to call. The CDR3 spans 11 residues. Germline-derived CDR1 and CDR2 are SGHTA and FQGNSA. The CDR3 spells CASSEFYDYTF. CDR3 DNA (partial): TGTGCCAGCAGCGAATTCTACGAC.

With regard to this clone: At one of its ends the junction is not consistent with the germline gene, which may arise from a read error. The CDR3 is cut off 3 residues early in the read; its end comes from the germline J gene. This same CDR3 is encoded by further DNA sequences in the sample. The chain links TRBV20-1 to TRBJ1-3; 10 bases align to TRBD1. The CDR3 covers 19 residues. Germline assignment: CDR1 DFQATT and CDR2 SNEGSKA (reference sequence). The CDR3 region is CSARVGDRGRQISGNTIYF. The covered CDR3 bases are TGCAGTGCTAGAGTAGGGGACAGGGGCCGCCAGATCTCTGGAAACACA.

Comments on this clone: The sequenced fragment ends 3 residues before the CDR3 boundary, so the rest is inferred from the germline J gene. The rearrangement joins TRBV7-3 to TRBJ2-5; possible D gene TRBD1, 5 bases. V lost 3 bases, J lost 4 bases, and 9 bases lay in between. The germline V gene encodes CDR1 SGHTA and CDR2 FQGTGA. The CDR3 loop spans 13 amino acids. The CDR3 sequence: CASSFGQGETQYF. The CDR3 DNA, read in part, is TGTGCCAGCAGCTTCGGGCAGGGAGAGACC.

Comment on this clone: Read coverage stops 3 residues before the CDR3 terminus; the germline J gene supplies the remainder. The chain recombines TRBV6-2 or TRBV6-3 with TRBJ2-1; D may be TRBD1 (6 bases). The CDR3 totals 15 residues. Between the trimmed V and J ends, which lost 3 bases and 9 bases, there was a span of 18 bases. From germline, CDR1 is MNHEY and CDR2 SVGEGT. CDR3 residues: CASSYGLLQGGEQFF. CDR3 DNA (partial): TGTGCCAGCAGTTATGGTCTCCTTCAAGGGGGTGAG.

Notes on this clone: The missing CDR3 end, 3 residues past where the read stops, is filled in from the germline J gene. The rearrangement joins TRBV7-2 to TRBJ1-2, with 7 bases matching TRBD1. This CDR3 is built from 15 residues. In germline, CDR1 is SGHTA, CDR2 FQGNSA. The CDR3 sequence is CASSSQGESSYDYTF. Incomplete CDR3 DNA: TGTGCCAGCAGTTCCCAGGGGGAAAGCTCCTACGAC.

A note on this clone: The sequenced fragment ends 3 residues before the CDR3 boundary, so the rest is inferred from the germline J gene. J is TRBJ2-4 and V is TRBV6-1; TRBD1 agrees at 9 bases. Germline CDR1 is MNHNS and CDR2 is SASEGT. CDR3 size: 14 residues. The covered CDR3 bases are TGTGCCAGCAGTGGAGGGACAGGGAACTATGGT. It encodes CASSGGTGNYG. The whole CDR3 region reads CASSGGTGNYGQYF.

A note on this clone: The missing CDR3 end, 3 residues past where the read stops, is filled in from the germline J gene. The chain employs TRBV5-1 and TRBJ2-3, with D perhaps assigned TRBD1 or TRBD2 (5 bases each). CDR1 is SGHRS, CDR2 YFSETQ, per germline. This CDR3 region has 18 residues. Partial CDR3 DNA: TGCGCCAGCAGCTTGTTCCAGGGTGTGGTGTCATTGGGAGAGACG. Its protein is CASSLFQGVVSLGET. The full-length CDR3 reads as CASSLFQGVVSLGETQYF.

Details on this clone: The read terminates 3 residues ahead of where the CDR3 ends, so the germline J gene completes it. V gene TRBV19 combines with J gene TRBJ2-2; D perhaps matches TRBD1 (6 bases). The CDR3 runs 14 residues. Germline CDR1 reads LNHDA; CDR2 reads SQIVND (reference sequence). The sequenced part of the CDR3 DNA is TGTGCCAGTAGTATTACAGGGCGTGGTGAAAAG. This codes for CASSITGRGEK. In full, the CDR3 is CASSITGRGEKLFF. The variable domain in full, with the rest retrieved from reference TRBV19 and TRBJ2-2, is DGGITQSPKYLFRKEGQNVTLSCEQNLNHDAMYWYRQDPGQGLRLIYYSQIVNDFQKGDIAEGYSVSREKKESFPLTVTSAQKNPTAFYLCASSITGRGEKLFFGEGSRLTVL.

Points on this clone: Read sequence stops 3 residues before the CDR3 end, and the germline J gene provides the missing end. The chain has TRBV12-3 or TRBV12-4 and TRBJ2-3, with D perhaps matching TRBD2 (5 bases). The CDR3 has 14 residues. V was pared by 7 bases and J by 5 bases, with 16 bases between. The CDR3 sequence is CASNTVEGGDTQYF. The DNA read from the CDR3 is TGTGCCAGCAATACGGTAGAGGGTGGAGATACG.